There are a few counts of the clone carrying this TCR beta chain. As yet, its antigen is unknown. The data were taken from a study of T cell repertoires in cytomegalovirus infection. TCRdb re-derived calls from the reads in MiXCR, one entry per CDR3 protein. In the table there are roughly 90,000 distinct CDR3 sequences, 24% of which are singletons. Germline CDR1 LNHDA, CDR2 SQIVND (reference sequence). Trimming stripped 1 base from V and 4 bases from J, with 10 bases between. CDR3 length equals 14 residues. This TCR derives from a human donor in good health (CMV status not recorded). Some clones in this sample may be carry-over from other donors' samples. The material was CD8+ T cells from cultured PBMCs, obtained from culture after CMV antigen stimulation. The chain combines TRBV19 with TRBJ1-1; D might be TRBD1 (5 bases). In DNA, the CDR3 is TGTGCCAGTAGTATAGTAAAGGGGTCCACTGAAGCTTTCTTT. This sequence encodes CASSIVKGSTEAFF.